This T cell receptor beta chain comes out of a study of blood T cell repertoires in COVID-19. Study-level information: There were acute and convalescent COVID-19 samples, and they came from the United States, Italy and Spain.

Germline V gene sequence: CDR1 GTSNPN, CDR2 SVGIG (reference sequence). Trimming removed 4 bases from V and 5 bases from J, with 17 bases in between. The CDR3 length is 15 residues. Per the original methods: Amplifying reference gene primers gave estimates of nucleated cell counts. Some clones are missing from TCRdb's copy, which holds only in-frame ones; the method was immunoSEQ multiplex PCR. V and J calls and clone size follow that table, whereas D and trimming were derived from the DNA. The sample holds around 130,000 clones; 75% to 90% are singletons and the top ten take approximately 30%. The gene calls are TRBV30 and TRBJ2-2; D possibly corresponds to TRBD1 (5 bases). This clonotype was obtained from a man between 65 and 80 years old with active or convalescent COVID-19. Sequenced sample: peripheral blood. The DNA of the CDR3 is TGTGCCTGGAACGCCGCGGCAGGGCGGACCGGGGAGCTGTTTTTT. Encoded protein: CAWNAAAGRTGELFF.